The entry that follows covers one TCR beta chain sequence. Cohort placement rested on clinical history that participants reported themselves. The assay was immunoSEQ multiplex PCR, and TCRdb's table has in-frame clones only and misses some. Of about 240,000 clones listed, approximately 83% are singletons. The data were taken from a study of blood T cell repertoires in COVID-19. At the level of the study: The study drew acute and convalescent COVID-19 samples from the United States, Italy and Spain.

This CDR3 is built from 16 residues. Trimming cost V 2 bases and J 6 bases; bases outside gene matches: 8. The germline V gene encodes CDR1 SGHRS and CDR2 YFSETQ. Sequencing input: PBMCs or T cells enriched from blood (not recorded which). The chain combines TRBV5-1 with TRBJ2-7; 13 nucleotides match TRBD2. The source of this sequence is a woman in her forties with acute COVID-19. CDR3 nucleotides: TGCGCCAGCAGCTTAACGGGGACTAGCGGGACCGGCGAGCAGTACTTC. Protein sequence: CASSLTGTSGTGEQYF.